This TCR beta chain was observed in a study of blood T cell repertoires in COVID-19. Turning to the study itself: Sites in the United States, Italy and Spain provided acute and convalescent COVID-19 samples. T cells, B-cell-depleted T cells, or PBMCs provided the cDNA or gDNA that served as material.

Authors' analysis steps: Estimation of nucleated cell counts relied on the amplification of reference gene primers. Sequencing used immunoSEQ multiplex PCR; TCRdb keeps in-frame clones, though not all of them. V and J calls plus clone size are reproduced from that table; the DNA served to infer D and trimming. The repertoire has roughly 210,000 clones, about 88% of them found once; the top ten carry 1.5% to 2%. The sequenced sample consisted of peripheral blood. This clonotype originated in a man aged 65-85 years with acute or convalescent COVID-19.

The CDR3 loop is CASSLDTSGRAGNEQFF. Here the CDR3 DNA reads TGTGCCAGCAGCTTAGACACTAGCGGGAGGGCAGGGAATGAGCAGTTCTTC. This chain connects TRBV7-8 to TRBJ2-1; TRBD2 matches 13 bases. CDR1 SGHVS and CDR2 FQNEAQ come from the germline V gene. The CDR3 has 17 residues. V lost 1 base to trimming and J lost 7 bases; unmatched junction nucleotides: 7.